This T cell receptor (beta chain) appears in the sequencing data of a study of T-cell memory formation after mild COVID-19. Study at large: Largely donor-specific sequence clusters came from two donors.

The germline V gene encodes CDR1 MNHEY and CDR2 SVGAGI. The length of the CDR3 is 11 residues. There are a few counts of this clonotype. As yet, its antigen is unknown. General study results and limits: Mostly located in CM and EM were contracting CD4+ clones, with contracting CD8+ clones located in EMRA.

5'RACE with constant-segment primers built TCRalpha and TCRbeta cDNA libraries with UMIs. MiXCR, applied by TCRdb to the 5' RACE reads, yields one record per CDR3 protein. The sample records around 300,000 distinct CDR3 sequences, about 13% being singletons. The TCR comes from a man aged 18 to 29 who had mild COVID-19 (a few samples of this study predate the infection). Cell type and time point are not known. Sequenced material: PBMCs or a T cell subset sorted from them (not recorded which). The V gene is TRBV6-5, the J gene TRBJ2-5; D is undetermined. The CDR3 DNA follows: TGTGTCATAGTCCGCCAAGAGACCCAGTACTTC. Protein sequence: CVIVRQETQYF.